These 20 T cell receptor beta chains were all obtained from the same sample, sequenced in a study of blood T cell repertoires in COVID-19. Some clones are missing from TCRdb's copy, which holds only in-frame ones; the method was immunoSEQ multiplex PCR. The repertoire holds 200,000 to 250,000 clones, with 83% as singletons. Material: PBMCs or T cells enriched from blood (not recorded which). These receptor sequences come from a woman aged 45 to 65 who had been exposed to COVID-19.

V usage is TRBV21-1 and J usage is TRBJ2-7; the table's D call, TRBD1, was not checked against the DNA. TRBV21-1 counts as a pseudogene. The CDR3 runs to 14 residues. The CDR3 nucleotides are TGTGCCAGCAGCAAAGATAGACAGGGAAACGAGCAGTACTTC. Encoded protein: CASSKDRQGNEQYF.

The gene calls are TRBV12-3 or TRBV12-4 and TRBJ1-2, with TRBD1 matching over 7 bases. This CDR3 is built from 13 residues. V trimming: 5 bases; J trimming: 4 bases; junction bases outside the gene matches: 4. The CDR3 spells CASSPTGTYGYTF. The CDR3 coding sequence is TGTGCCAGCAGTCCGACAGGGACCTATGGCTACACCTTC.

This CDR3 is CASIGGGEQFF. In DNA form, the CDR3 reads TGTGCCAGCATAGGGGGCGGTGAGCAGTTCTTC. The chain recombines TRBV2 with TRBJ2-1; 7 nucleotides align to TRBD1. After removal of 7 bases from V and 9 bases from J, the junction contained 3 bases not matched to a gene. Germline CDR1 and CDR2: SNHLY and FYNNEI. The CDR3 length is 11 residues. Combining the CDR3 with reference TRBV2 and TRBJ2-1 gives the whole variable domain EPEVTQTPSHQVTQMGQEVILRCVPISNHLYFYWYRQILGQKVEFLVSFYNNEISEKSEIFDDQFSVERPDGSNFTLKIRSTKLEDSAMYFCASIGGGEQFFGPGTRLTVL.

The CDR3 here is CATSPSGQGLDTQYF. CDR3 sequence (DNA): TGTGCCACCAGCCCCTCGGGGCAGGGGTTAGATACGCAGTATTTT. This chain links TRBV15 with TRBJ2-3, with a possible D match to TRBD1 (6 bases). Germline V gives CDR1 LNHNV, CDR2 YYDKDF (reference sequence). V was trimmed by 5 bases and J by 5 bases, leaving 17 bases between them. The CDR3 loop spans 15 amino acids.

The chain recombines TRBV2 with TRBJ1-2; the match to TRBD1 covers 10 bases. With 5 bases clipped from V and 2 bases from J, the junction kept 2 bases outside the gene matches. CDR1 and CDR2 from the germline V gene are SNHLY and FYNNEI. CDR3 length: 14 residues. The CDR3 protein is CASSLTGGNYGYTF. The CDR3, as DNA: TGTGCCAGCAGTTTGACAGGGGGCAACTATGGCTACACCTTC. Full variable domain (remainder filled in from reference TRBV2 and TRBJ1-2): EPEVTQTPSHQVTQMGQEVILRCVPISNHLYFYWYRQILGQKVEFLVSFYNNEISEKSEIFDDQFSVERPDGSNFTLKIRSTKLEDSAMYFCASSLTGGNYGYTFGSGTRLTVV.

The rearrangement joins TRBV9 to TRBJ2-5; the D gene is possibly TRBD1 (8 bases). Germline V gene sequence: CDR1 SGDLS, CDR2 YYNGEE. The CDR3 is 15 residues long. V lost 2 bases, J lost 5 bases, and 16 bases lay in between. The CDR3 region has the DNA TGTGCCAGCAGCGTCGGACAGGGAGGGATCGAGACCCAGTACTTC. Its protein product is CASSVGQGGIETQYF.

V is TRBV29-1 and J is TRBJ2-1, with 8 bases aligning to TRBD2. The V segment lost 6 bases and the J segment 10 bases; nucleotides outside the gene matches: 14. Germline V gene data show CDR1 as SQVTM and CDR2 as ANQGSEA. CDR3 length: 14 residues. CDR3 residues: CSVRSGGPEREQFF. In DNA, the CDR3 is TGCAGCGTCCGGAGCGGGGGCCCGGAACGAGAGCAGTTCTTC.

This chain links TRBV3-1 (or the pseudogene TRBV3-2) with TRBJ2-5; 8 positions agree with TRBD2. The V gene end was trimmed by 3 bases and the J gene end by 9 bases; junction bases not matched to a gene: 3. Germline V CDR1 and CDR2: LGHDT, YNNKEL (reference sequence). This CDR3 contains 12 residues. The DNA for the CDR3 is TGTGCCAGCAGCCACTCGGGAGGGCCCCAGTACTTC. The encoded protein is CASSHSGGPQYF.

This chain joins TRBV9 and TRBJ1-2; D might be TRBD1 (6 bases). The V and J ends lost 1 base and 5 bases respectively, with 18 bases between them. The CDR3 spans 16 residues. In germline, CDR1 is SGDLS, CDR2 YYNGEE. CDR3 in DNA: TGTGCCAGCAGCGTAACGATTAGAGGGGGAGGGTATGGCTACACCTTC. Its translation is CASSVTIRGGGYGYTF. The complete variable domain, with remaining parts taken from reference TRBV9 and TRBJ1-2, reads DSGVTQTPKHLITATGQRVTLRCSPRSGDLSVYWYQQSLDQGLQFLIQYYNGEERAKGNILERFSAQQFPDLHSELNLSSLELGDSALYFCASSVTIRGGGYGYTFGSGTRLTVV.

The V gene is TRBV6-1, the J gene TRBJ2-1, with no clear D. CDR3 length equals 13 residues. Germline V gene lookup returns CDR1 MNHNS and CDR2 SASEGT. The V gene lost 2 bases and the J gene lost 9 bases, with 11 bases spanning the gap. CDR3 in DNA: TGTGCCAGCAGTGAACCCGCTAAAAGTGAGCAGTTCTTC. Translated: CASSEPAKSEQFF.

The chain employs TRBV2 and TRBJ1-1; a weak D match, TRBD1 (6 bases). Per germline, CDR1 SNHLY and CDR2 FYNNEI. Trimming took off 5 bases at V and 1 base at J, with 14 bases between the two ends. This CDR3 contains 15 residues. The CDR3 DNA reads as TGTGCCAGCAGTCCTTCGGACAGAGAGAACACTGAAGCTTTCTTT. Amino acids: CASSPSDRENTEAFF.

In this sample, this clone turned up a few times. The genes are TRBV7-3 and TRBJ1-1, with 8 bases matching TRBD1. V lost 2 bases to trimming and J lost 6 bases; unmatched junction nucleotides: 5. From germline, CDR1 is SGHTA and CDR2 FQGTGA. This CDR3 has 14 residues. The CDR3 sequence: CASSLGTGTAEAFF. The DNA of the CDR3 is TGTGCCAGCAGCTTAGGGACAGGTACCGCTGAAGCTTTCTTT.

The CDR3 region is CASSQQAGGAGNEQFF. The DNA of the CDR3 is TGCGCCAGCAGCCAACAAGCGGGGGGGGCCGGGAATGAGCAGTTCTTC. This sequence joins TRBV4-3 and TRBJ2-1; TRBD2 matches 10 bases. This CDR3 contains 16 residues. V dropped 2 bases and J dropped 7; count of bases not matched to a gene: 8. Germline assignment: CDR1 LGHNA and CDR2 YSLEER.

This clone was recorded only once. The V gene is TRBV10-2, the J gene TRBJ1-6; no reliable D call. The V end lost 7 bases, the J end lost 5 bases, and 15 bases lay between the germline ends. Per the germline V gene, CDR1 is WSHSY and CDR2 is SAAADI. This CDR3 has 15 amino acids. CDR3 nucleotide sequence: TGCGCCAGCAACGGCCTGGGAGCAGATAATTCACCCCTCCACTTT. Protein product: CASNGLGADNSPLHF.

This clone was seen a handful of times. This rearrangement joins TRBV27 to TRBJ1-1, with D unresolved. The CDR3 consists of 13 residues. Trimming stripped 1 base from V and 5 bases from J, with 8 bases between. Germline lookup yields CDR1 MNHEY and CDR2 SMNVEV (reference sequence). CDR3: CASSLFRGTEAFF. Written as DNA, the CDR3 is TGTGCCAGCAGTTTATTCCGGGGTACTGAAGCTTTCTTT.

The chain carries TRBV2 and TRBJ2-7, with unresolved D. The V end lost 5 bases, the J end lost 6 bases, and 8 bases lay between the germline ends. This CDR3 region has 11 residues. Per germline, CDR1 SNHLY and CDR2 FYNNEI. The CDR3 coding sequence is TGTGCCAGCAGTCCCAAGCGCGAGCAGTACTTC. This sequence encodes CASSPKREQYF.

CDR3 DNA: TGTGCCAGCAGCTTAGAGTCCACAGGGGGCAACTATGGCTACACCTTC. It translates to CASSLESTGGNYGYTF. The chain combines TRBV7-2 with TRBJ1-2; TRBD1 matches 9 bases. CDR3 length equals 16 residues. Trimming took 1 base from V and 2 from J; bases not matched to a gene: 5. Germline V gene sequence: CDR1 SGHTA, CDR2 FQGNSA.

V usage is TRBV19 and J usage is TRBJ2-7, with D tentatively TRBD2 (6 bases). The CDR3 has 14 amino acids. Germline loops: CDR1 LNHDA, CDR2 SQIVND (reference sequence). Trimming stripped 3 bases from V and 5 bases from J, with 14 bases between. CDR3 residues: CASSMGDSRHEQYF. CDR3 DNA: TGTGCCAGTAGTATGGGGGACTCACGACACGAGCAGTACTTC.

This clone was seen once. The CDR3 coding sequence is TGTGCCAGCAGCCAAGAGGGTAGCGGGGGGGAGATTCGGGATACGCAGTATTTT. Its translation: CASSQEGSGGEIRDTQYF. V gene TRBV3-1 (or the pseudogene TRBV3-2) combines with J gene TRBJ2-3; TRBD2 matches 11 bases. Trimming at V came to 0 bases and at J to 6 bases, leaving 11 bases not matched to a gene. The CDR3 consists of 18 residues. CDR1 is LGHDT, CDR2 YNNKEL, per germline (reference sequence).

This chain joins TRBV29-1 and TRBJ2-3, with a weak D call TRBD2 (6 bases). Trimming removed 7 bases at V and 1 base at J, with 18 bases between. Per the germline V gene, CDR1 is SQVTM and CDR2 is ANQGSEA. This CDR3 comprises 15 residues. The CDR3 sequence: CSGLGTFPRTDTQYF. As DNA, the CDR3 is TGCAGCGGACTAGGGACTTTCCCCCGCACAGATACGCAGTATTTT.